This record concerns one TCR beta chain sequence. Its target is not known. The data are from a study of blood T cells in healthy people across ages. Study-level points and caveats: Diversity figures based on one million T cells were deemed too low.

The CDR3 length is 14 residues. V shed 0 bases and J shed 8 bases, with 14 bases lying between them. Per germline, CDR1 DFQATT and CDR2 SNEGSKA (reference sequence). With a J-beta primer mix and a sample-barcoded 5' primer, a second PCR ran about 7 to 12 cycles. In TCRdb, the 5' RACE reads were re-called with MiXCR into one record per CDR3 protein. The profile shows about 1.4 million distinct CDR3 sequences, around 55% of them singletons. Sequenced sample: blood. The chain is built from TRBV20-1 and TRBJ2-1, with D uncertain. This sequence was found in a man aged 18-30 years in good health. The CDR3 region has the DNA TGCAGTGCTAGAGATGATGGGCGCCTCGATGAGCAGTTCTTC. Its translation: CSARDDGRLDEQFF.